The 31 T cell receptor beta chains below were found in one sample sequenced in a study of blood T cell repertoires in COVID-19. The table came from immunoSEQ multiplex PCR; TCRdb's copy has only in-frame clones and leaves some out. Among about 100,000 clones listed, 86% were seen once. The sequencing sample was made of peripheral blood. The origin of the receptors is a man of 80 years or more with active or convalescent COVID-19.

The CDR3 loop is CASSRGVQETQYF. CDR3 in DNA: TGTGCCAGCAGTAGAGGCGTTCAAGAGACCCAGTACTTC. V and J are TRBV6-5 and TRBJ2-5, with D unresolved. The CDR3 is made up of 13 amino acids. Germline V gene lookup returns CDR1 MNHEY and CDR2 SVGAGI. V was cut by 5 bases and J by 2 bases, with 9 bases left in between.

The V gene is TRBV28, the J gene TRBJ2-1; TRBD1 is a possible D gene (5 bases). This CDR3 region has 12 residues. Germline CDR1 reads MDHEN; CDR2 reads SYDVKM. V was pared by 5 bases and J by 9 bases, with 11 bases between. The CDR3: CASSNKGFEQFF. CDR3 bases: TGTGCCAGCAGTAACAAGGGGTTTGAGCAGTTCTTC.

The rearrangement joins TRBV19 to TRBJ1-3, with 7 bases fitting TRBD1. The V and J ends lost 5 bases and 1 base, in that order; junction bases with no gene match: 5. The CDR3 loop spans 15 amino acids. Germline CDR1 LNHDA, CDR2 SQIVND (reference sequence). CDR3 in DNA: TGTGCCAGTAGTGCCCGACAGGGTTCTGGAAACACCATATATTTT. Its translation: CASSARQGSGNTIYF.

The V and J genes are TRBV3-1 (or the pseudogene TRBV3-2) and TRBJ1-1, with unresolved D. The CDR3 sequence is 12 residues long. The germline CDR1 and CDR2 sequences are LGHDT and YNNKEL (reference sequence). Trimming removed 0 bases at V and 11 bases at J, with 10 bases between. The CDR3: CASSQEAGKAFF. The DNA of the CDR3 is TGTGCCAGCAGCCAAGAGGCGGGGAAGGCTTTCTTT.

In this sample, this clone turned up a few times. CDR3 DNA sequence: TGTGCCAGCAGCTTCGGGACAGATCGCAATCAGCCCCAGCATTTT. It yields the protein CASSFGTDRNQPQHF. The gene calls are TRBV7-2 and TRBJ1-5, with 7 bases that match TRBD1. V shed 3 bases, J shed 2 bases, and the junction held 4 bases outside the gene matches. The CDR3 is 15 residues long. Germline V gives CDR1 SGHTA, CDR2 FQGNSA. Supplemented by reference TRBV7-2 and TRBJ1-5, the full variable domain reads GAGVSQSPSNKVTEKGKDVELRCDPISGHTALYWYRQSLGQGLEFLIYFQGNSAPDKSGLPSDRFSAERTGGSVSTLTIQRTQQEDSAVYLCASSFGTDRNQPQHFGDGTRLSIL.

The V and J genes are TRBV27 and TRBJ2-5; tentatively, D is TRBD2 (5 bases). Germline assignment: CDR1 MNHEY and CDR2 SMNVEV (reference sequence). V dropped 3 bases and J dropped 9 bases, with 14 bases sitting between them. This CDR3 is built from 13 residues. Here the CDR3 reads CASSFLRQEAQYF. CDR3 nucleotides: TGTGCCAGCAGTTTTCTCCGCCAGGAGGCCCAGTACTTC.

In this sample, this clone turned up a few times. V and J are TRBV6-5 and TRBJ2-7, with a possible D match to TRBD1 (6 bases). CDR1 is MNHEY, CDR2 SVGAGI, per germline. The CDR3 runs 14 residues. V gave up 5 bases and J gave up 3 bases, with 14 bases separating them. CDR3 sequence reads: CASSKQGVHYEQYF. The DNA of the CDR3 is TGTGCCAGCAGTAAACAGGGAGTGCACTACGAGCAGTACTTC.

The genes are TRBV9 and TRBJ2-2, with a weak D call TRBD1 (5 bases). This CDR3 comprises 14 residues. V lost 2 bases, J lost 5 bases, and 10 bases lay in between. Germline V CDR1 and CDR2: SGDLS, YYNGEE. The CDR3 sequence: CASSVQGGTGELFF. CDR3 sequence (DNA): TGTGCCAGCAGCGTTCAGGGTGGTACCGGGGAGCTGTTTTTT.

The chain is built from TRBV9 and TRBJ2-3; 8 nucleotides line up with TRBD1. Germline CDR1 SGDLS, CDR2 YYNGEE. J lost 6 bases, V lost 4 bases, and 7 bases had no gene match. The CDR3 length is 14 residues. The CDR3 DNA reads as TGTGCCAGCAGCATTTCAGGGGGCAGCGATACGCAGTATTTT. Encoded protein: CASSISGGSDTQYF.

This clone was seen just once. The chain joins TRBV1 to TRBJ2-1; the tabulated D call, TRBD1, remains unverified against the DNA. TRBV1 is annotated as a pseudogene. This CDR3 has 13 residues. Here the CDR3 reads CTSSQGGPNEQFF. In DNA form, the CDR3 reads TGCACCAGCAGCCAAGGGGGCCCGAATGAGCAGTTCTTC.

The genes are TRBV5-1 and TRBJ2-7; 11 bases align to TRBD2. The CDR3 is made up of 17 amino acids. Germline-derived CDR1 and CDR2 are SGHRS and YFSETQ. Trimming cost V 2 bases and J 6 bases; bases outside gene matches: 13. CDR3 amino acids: CASSLGPLTSGKVEQYF. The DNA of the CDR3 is TGCGCCAGCAGCTTAGGTCCCTTGACTAGCGGGAAGGTCGAGCAGTACTTC.

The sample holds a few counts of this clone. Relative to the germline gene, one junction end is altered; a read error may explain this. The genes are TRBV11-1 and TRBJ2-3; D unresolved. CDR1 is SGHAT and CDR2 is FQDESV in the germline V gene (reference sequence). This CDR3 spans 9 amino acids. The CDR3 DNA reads TGTGCCAACAGCTTACAGCAGGTATTT. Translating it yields CANSLQQVF.

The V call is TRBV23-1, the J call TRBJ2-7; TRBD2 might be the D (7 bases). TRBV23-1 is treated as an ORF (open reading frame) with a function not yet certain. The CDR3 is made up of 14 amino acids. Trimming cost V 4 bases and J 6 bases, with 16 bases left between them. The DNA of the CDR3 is TGCGCCAGCAGTCTAGGGAGGGGGGAATTCGAGCAGTACTTC. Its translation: CASSLGRGEFEQYF.

CDR3 residues: CASSPYGGARGYTF. DNA for the CDR3: TGTGCCAGCAGCCCTTACGGGGGGGCTAGAGGCTACACCTTC. The chain joins TRBV7-8 to TRBJ1-2; D is possibly TRBD1 (6 bases). Germline V gene sequence: CDR1 SGHVS, CDR2 FQNEAQ. The CDR3 is 14 residues long. With 5 bases removed from V and 8 bases from J, the gap between germline ends came to 18 bases. The complete variable domain, with remaining parts taken from reference TRBV7-8 and TRBJ1-2, reads GAGVSQSPRYKVAKRGQDVALRCDPISGHVSLFWYQQALGQGPEFLTYFQNEAQLDKSGLPSDRFFAERPEGSVSTLKIQRTQQEDSAVYLCASSPYGGARGYTFGSGTRLTVV.

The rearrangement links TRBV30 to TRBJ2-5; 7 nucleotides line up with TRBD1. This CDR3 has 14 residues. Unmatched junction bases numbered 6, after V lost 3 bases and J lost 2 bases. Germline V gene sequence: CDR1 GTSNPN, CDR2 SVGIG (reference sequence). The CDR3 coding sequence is TGTGCCTGGAGCAAAGGGACAGTTCAAGAGACCCAGTACTTC. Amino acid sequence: CAWSKGTVQETQYF.

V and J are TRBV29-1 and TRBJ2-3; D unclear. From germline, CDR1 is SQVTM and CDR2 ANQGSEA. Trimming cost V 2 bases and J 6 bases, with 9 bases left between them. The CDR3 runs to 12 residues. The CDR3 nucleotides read TGCAGCGTTGAAATGCTCCGGGATACGCAGTATTTT. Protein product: CSVEMLRDTQYF.

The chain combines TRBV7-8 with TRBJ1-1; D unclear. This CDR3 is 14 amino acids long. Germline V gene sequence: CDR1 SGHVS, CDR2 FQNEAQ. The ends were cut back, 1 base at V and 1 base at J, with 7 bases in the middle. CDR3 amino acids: CASSLGRRNTEAFF. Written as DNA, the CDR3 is TGTGCCAGCAGCTTAGGACGGAGGAACACTGAAGCTTTCTTT.

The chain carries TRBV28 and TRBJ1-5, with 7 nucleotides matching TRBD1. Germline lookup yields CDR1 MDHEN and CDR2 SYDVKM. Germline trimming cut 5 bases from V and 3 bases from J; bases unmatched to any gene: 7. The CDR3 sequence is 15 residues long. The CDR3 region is CASSPTGTANQPQHF. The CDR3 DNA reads TGTGCCAGCAGTCCCACCGGGACAGCCAATCAGCCCCAGCATTTT.

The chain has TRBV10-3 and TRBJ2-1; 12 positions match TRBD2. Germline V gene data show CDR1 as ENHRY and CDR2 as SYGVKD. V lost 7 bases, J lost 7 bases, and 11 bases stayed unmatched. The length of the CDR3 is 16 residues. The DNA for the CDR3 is TGTGCCATCAAAGTGTCGGGGCTAGCGGGAGGGAATGAGCAGTTCTTC. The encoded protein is CAIKVSGLAGGNEQFF.

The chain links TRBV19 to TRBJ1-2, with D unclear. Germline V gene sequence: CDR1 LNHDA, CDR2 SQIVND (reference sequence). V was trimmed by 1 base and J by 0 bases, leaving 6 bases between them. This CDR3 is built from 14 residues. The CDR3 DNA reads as TGTGCCAGTAGTATAGGCGTAGCTAACTATGGCTACACCTTC. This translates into CASSIGVANYGYTF.

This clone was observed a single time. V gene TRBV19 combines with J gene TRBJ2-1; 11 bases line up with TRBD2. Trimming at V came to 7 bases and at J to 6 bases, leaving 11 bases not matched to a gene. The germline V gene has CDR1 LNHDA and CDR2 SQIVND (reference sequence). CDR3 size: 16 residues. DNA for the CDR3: TGTGCCAGTAACACGCAGGGCCTAGCGGGAGGCAATGAGCAGTTCTTC. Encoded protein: CASNTQGLAGGNEQFF.

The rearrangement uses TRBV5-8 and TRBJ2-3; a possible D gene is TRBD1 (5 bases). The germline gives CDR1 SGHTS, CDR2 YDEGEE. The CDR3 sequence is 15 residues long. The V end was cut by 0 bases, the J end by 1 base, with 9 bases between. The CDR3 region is CASSLVWGRTDTQYF. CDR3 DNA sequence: TGTGCCAGCAGCTTGGTTTGGGGCCGCACAGATACGCAGTATTTT.

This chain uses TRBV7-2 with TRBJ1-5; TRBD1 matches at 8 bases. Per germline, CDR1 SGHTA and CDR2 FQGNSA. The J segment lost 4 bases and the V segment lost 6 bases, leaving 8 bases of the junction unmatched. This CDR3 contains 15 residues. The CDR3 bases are TGTGCCAGCAGTCAAGACAGGGGTGAAAATCAGCCCCAGCATTTT. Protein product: CASSQDRGENQPQHF.

CDR3 protein: CAWSVLANEQFF. The CDR3 nucleotides are TGTGCCTGGAGTGTACTAGCAAATGAGCAGTTCTTC. The chain couples TRBV30 to TRBJ2-1; D is perhaps TRBD2 (6 bases). The CDR3 has 12 amino acids. Germline CDR1 and CDR2: GTSNPN and SVGIG (reference sequence). Trimming removed 0 bases from V and 7 bases from J, with 7 bases in between.

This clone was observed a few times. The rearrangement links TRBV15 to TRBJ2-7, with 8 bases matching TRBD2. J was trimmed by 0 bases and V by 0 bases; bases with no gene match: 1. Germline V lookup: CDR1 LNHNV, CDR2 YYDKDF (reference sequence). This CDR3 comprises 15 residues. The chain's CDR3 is CATSRDGTSSYEQYF. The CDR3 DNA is TGTGCCACCAGCAGAGACGGGACTAGCTCCTACGAGCAGTACTTC.

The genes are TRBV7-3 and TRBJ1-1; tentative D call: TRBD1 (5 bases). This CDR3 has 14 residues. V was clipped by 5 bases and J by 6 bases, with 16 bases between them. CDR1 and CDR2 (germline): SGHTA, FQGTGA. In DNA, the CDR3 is TGTGCCAGCAGCCAACCAGGGCCGGCCGCTGAAGCTTTCTTT. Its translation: CASSQPGPAAEAFF.

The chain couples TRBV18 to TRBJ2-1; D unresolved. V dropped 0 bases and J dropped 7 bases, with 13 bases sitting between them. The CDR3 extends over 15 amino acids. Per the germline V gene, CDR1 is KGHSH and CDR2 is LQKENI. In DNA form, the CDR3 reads TGTGCCAGCTCACCACCGGCCCCCGCAGGTAATGAGCAGTTCTTC. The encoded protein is CASSPPAPAGNEQFF.

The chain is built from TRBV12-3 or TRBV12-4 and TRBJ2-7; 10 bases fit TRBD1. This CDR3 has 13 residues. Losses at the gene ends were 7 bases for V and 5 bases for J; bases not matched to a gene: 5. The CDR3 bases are TGTGCCAGCAAGGGACAGGGGTCCCACGAGCAGTACTTC. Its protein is CASKGQGSHEQYF.

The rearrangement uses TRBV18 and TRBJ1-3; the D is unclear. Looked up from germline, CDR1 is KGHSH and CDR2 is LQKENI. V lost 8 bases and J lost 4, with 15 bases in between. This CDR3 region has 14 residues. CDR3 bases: TGTGCCAGCACCCCAGCGAGGGTCGGAAACACCATATATTTT. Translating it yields CASTPARVGNTIYF.

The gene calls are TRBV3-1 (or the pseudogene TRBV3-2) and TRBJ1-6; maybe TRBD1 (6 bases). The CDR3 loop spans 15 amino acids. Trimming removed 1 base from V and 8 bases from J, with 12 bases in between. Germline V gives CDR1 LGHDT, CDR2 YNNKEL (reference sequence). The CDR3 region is CASSQVQGFDSPLHF. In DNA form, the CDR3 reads TGTGCCAGCAGCCAAGTCCAGGGGTTCGATTCACCCCTCCACTTT.

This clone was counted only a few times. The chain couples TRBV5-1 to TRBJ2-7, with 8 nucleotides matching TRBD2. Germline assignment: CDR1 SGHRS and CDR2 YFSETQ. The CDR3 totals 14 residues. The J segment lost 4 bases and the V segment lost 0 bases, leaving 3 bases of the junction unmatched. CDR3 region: CASSLAGGRYEQYF. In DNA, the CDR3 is TGCGCCAGCAGCTTGGCGGGAGGGCGGTACGAGCAGTACTTC.